This T cell receptor (beta chain) derives from a study of STAT5B mutations in CD4+ large granular lymphocyte leukemia. The survey-level immunoSEQ assay was used. Here immunoSEQ multiplex PCR was the method, and the copy in TCRdb shows in-frame clones only, minus some. The sample yields roughly 30,000 clones, roughly three quarters seen once. With regard to this clone: As yet, its antigen is unknown.

The CDR3 runs 13 residues. CDR1 LNHNV and CDR2 YYDKDF come from the germline V gene (reference sequence). With 8 bases removed from V and 2 bases from J, the gap between germline ends came to 13 bases. Study-wide results and limits: Main leukemic clonotypes were patient-specific, but roughly 23% appeared at low frequency elsewhere. Data were not HLA-matched across samples.

The V gene is TRBV15, the J gene TRBJ2-7; TRBD1 might be the D (5 bases). The sample taken for sequencing was CD4+ T cells from blood buffy coats. The receptor's source is a human donor in good health. DNA for the CDR3: TGTGCCACCGGACGACAGAGACCCTACGAGCAGTACTTC. Protein sequence: CATGRQRPYEQYF.